These 28 T cell receptor beta chains were all obtained from the same sample, sequenced in a study of T cell responses to AZD1222 COVID-19 vaccine. Produced via immunoSEQ multiplex PCR; TCRdb's table is partial and in-frame only. The profile shows roughly 130,000 clones, 91% of them singletons. Sequencing used peripheral blood, obtained 28 days after the second dose of the MenACWY control vaccine. The receptors shown here come from an adult who received the MenACWY meningococcal vaccine as a control.

The chain links TRBV21-1 to TRBJ2-3; the D call in the table, TRBD2, was not verified against the DNA. TRBV21-1 is shown as a pseudogene. The CDR3 totals 18 residues. For the CDR3, the DNA is TGTGCCAGCAGCACCGAGGAGGGGGGGGCCAGAAGGGCGGATACGCAGTATTTT. It codes for CASSTEEGGARRADTQYF.

The rearrangement uses TRBV7-2 and TRBJ2-3; unclear D gene. Looked up from germline, CDR1 is SGHTA and CDR2 is FQGNSA. With 1 base removed from V and 2 bases from J, the gap between germline ends came to 13 bases. The CDR3 is 16 residues long. The CDR3 region is CASSLGRDAATDTQYF. In nucleotides, the CDR3 is TGTGCCAGCAGCTTAGGCCGTGATGCGGCCACAGATACGCAGTATTTT. The entire variable domain, with the rest obtained from reference TRBV7-2 and TRBJ2-3, is as follows: GAGVSQSPSNKVTEKGKDVELRCDPISGHTALYWYRQSLGQGLEFLIYFQGNSAPDKSGLPSDRFSAERTGGSVSTLTIQRTQQEDSAVYLCASSLGRDAATDTQYFGPGTRLTVL.

The chain joins TRBV28 to TRBJ1-4, with D unclear. CDR1 is MDHEN and CDR2 is SYDVKM in the germline V gene. V gave up 3 bases and J gave up 8 bases, with 19 bases separating them. This CDR3 is built from 16 residues. Here the CDR3 DNA reads TGTGCCAGCAGTTTCCGATCGGGCAAGGGTTTGGAAAAACTGTTTTTT. Its translation is CASSFRSGKGLEKLFF.

DNA for the CDR3: TGTGCCTGGACCGAGGCCCGGACAGCCGGGGAGCTGTTTTTT. It encodes CAWTEARTAGELFF. The chain joins TRBV30 to TRBJ2-2, with a weak D call TRBD1 (6 bases). V was clipped by 4 bases and J by 6 bases, with 15 bases between them. This CDR3 contains 14 residues. The germline V gene encodes CDR1 GTSNPN and CDR2 SVGIG (reference sequence).

The V gene is TRBV7-9, the J gene TRBJ1-4; TRBD1 matches at 10 bases. CDR3 length equals 15 residues. V trimming: 5 bases; J trimming: 6 bases; junction bases outside the gene matches: 6. Germline V CDR1 and CDR2: SEHNR, FQNEAQ (reference sequence). For the CDR3, the DNA is TGTGCCAGCAGCCCGGGGACAGGGGCGTATGAAAAACTGTTTTTT. Translating it yields CASSPGTGAYEKLFF. The full variable domain, its missing parts supplied by reference TRBV7-9 and TRBJ1-4, is DTGVSQNPRHKITKRGQNVTFRCDPISEHNRLYWYRQTLGQGPEFLTYFQNEAQLEKSRLLSDRFSAERPKGSFSTLEIQRTEQGDSAMYLCASSPGTGAYEKLFFGSGTQLSVL.

This clone has just one count. V usage is TRBV2 and J usage is TRBJ2-6, with D perhaps TRBD2 (6 bases). Germline-derived CDR1 and CDR2 are SNHLY and FYNNEI. V lost 6 bases, J lost 0 bases, and 18 bases lay in between. This CDR3 has 18 residues. The CDR3 here is CASSASPGVSSGANVLTF. In DNA form, the CDR3 reads TGTGCCAGCAGCGCGTCTCCGGGGGTGAGCTCTGGGGCCAACGTCCTGACTTTC.

This sequence joins TRBV5-6 and TRBJ1-2; the match to TRBD1 covers 7 bases. J was trimmed by 2 bases and V by 3 bases; bases with no gene match: 4. The germline gives CDR1 SGHDT, CDR2 YYEEEE. The CDR3 sequence is 14 residues long. This CDR3 is CASSSTDRNYGYTF. CDR3 bases: TGTGCCAGCAGCTCGACGGACAGGAACTATGGCTACACCTTC.

This clone showed up just once. The chain couples TRBV5-1 to TRBJ2-7, with TRBD1 matching over 8 bases. CDR3 length: 15 amino acids. From germline, CDR1 is SGHRS and CDR2 YFSETQ. With 4 bases clipped from V and 2 bases from J, the junction kept 8 bases outside the gene matches. As DNA, the CDR3 is TGCGCCAGCAGCCCCGGACAGGGCCGAGCCTACGAGCAGTACTTC. It encodes CASSPGQGRAYEQYF.

The CDR3 region is CASAQGADGNTIYF. The CDR3 bases are TGTGCCAGCGCTCAGGGGGCGGACGGAAACACCATATATTTT. The J gene is TRBJ1-3, the V gene TRBV6-5; TRBD1 matches at 8 bases. CDR3 length equals 14 residues. J gave up 4 bases and V 8 bases, and 7 bases lay outside the gene matches. Germline CDR1 MNHEY, CDR2 SVGAGI.

This chain connects TRBV5-1 to TRBJ1-3; D may be TRBD1 (5 bases). CDR3 length equals 14 residues. The germline V gene encodes CDR1 SGHRS and CDR2 YFSETQ. V lost 4 bases and J lost 0, with 8 bases in between. This CDR3 reads CASSDQGSGNTIYF. The CDR3 DNA reads as TGCGCCAGCAGCGATCAGGGCTCTGGAAACACCATATATTTT.

The chain recombines TRBV19 with TRBJ1-6; D is unresolved. The CDR3 extends over 16 amino acids. Germline CDR1 LNHDA, CDR2 SQIVND (reference sequence). With 7 bases removed from V and 0 bases from J, the gap between germline ends came to 13 bases. CDR3 in amino acids: CASKGGSSSYNSPLHF. The CDR3, as DNA: TGTGCCAGTAAGGGTGGGAGTAGCTCCTATAATTCACCCCTCCACTTT.

V and J are TRBV21-1 and TRBJ2-5; the D call of TRBD2 is as the table states it, not checked on the DNA. TRBV21-1 is classified as a pseudogene. The CDR3 totals 19 residues. DNA of the CDR3: TGTGCCAGCAGCCGGCGGCCAAAAAGCGAGCGGGAGGGCCAGGAGACCCAGTACTTC. Encoded protein: CASSRRPKSEREGQETQYF.

This clone was seen more than once but under ten times. The V and J genes are TRBV7-8 and TRBJ1-5, with unresolved D. Per germline, CDR1 SGHVS and CDR2 FQNEAQ. V lost 3 bases to trimming and J lost 0 bases, with 12 bases between them. The CDR3 loop spans 16 amino acids. The CDR3 here is CASSFRAESSNQPQHF. In DNA, the CDR3 is TGTGCCAGCAGCTTTAGGGCAGAAAGTAGCAATCAGCCCCAGCATTTT.

This sequence joins TRBV6-5 and TRBJ2-1; D ambiguous. Germline V gives CDR1 MNHEY, CDR2 SVGAGI. This CDR3 contains 12 residues. Trimming stripped 0 bases from V and 7 bases from J, with 4 bases between. The CDR3 sequence is CASSYSRNEQFF. The CDR3 nucleotides read TGTGCCAGCAGTTACTCTAGGAATGAGCAGTTCTTC.

This chain links TRBV6-5 with TRBJ1-1; the match to TRBD1 covers 7 bases. The ends lost 10 bases at V and 1 base at J; junction bases unmatched: 6. The V gene's germline CDR1 is MNHEY and CDR2 SVGAGI. The CDR3 has 13 residues. The CDR3 DNA sequence: TGTGCCAACCGGGACAGAACGAACACTGAAGCTTTCTTT. This sequence encodes CANRDRTNTEAFF.

The rearrangement links TRBV12-3 or TRBV12-4 to TRBJ2-1; D call uncertain. The V gene lost 4 bases and the J gene lost 0 bases, with 4 bases spanning the gap. CDR3 size: 13 residues. As DNA, the CDR3 is TGTGCCAGCAGTTACTACTCCTACAATGAGCAGTTCTTC. Protein: CASSYYSYNEQFF.

The CDR3 DNA reads as TGTGCCAGCAGCCCCCACCTAATCCAAGAGACCCAGTACTTC. As protein: CASSPHLIQETQYF. The V gene is TRBV9, the J gene TRBJ2-5; D is ambiguous. This CDR3 spans 14 amino acids. Trimming stripped 4 bases from V and 1 base from J, with 11 bases between. Germline CDR1 is SGDLS and CDR2 is YYNGEE.

This sequence joins TRBV28 and TRBJ1-3; unclear D gene. V was shortened by 3 bases and J by 3 bases, with 12 bases between the two germline ends. Germline-derived CDR1 and CDR2 are MDHEN and SYDVKM. There are 15 residues in the CDR3. The CDR3 nucleotides read TGTGCCAGCAGTTTCGGCAGCCGTTTTGGAAACACCATATATTTT. As protein: CASSFGSRFGNTIYF.

The chain recombines TRBV18 with TRBJ2-2; maybe TRBD1 (5 bases). The V gene's germline CDR1 is KGHSH and CDR2 LQKENI. The V and J ends lost 0 bases and 0 bases respectively, with 8 bases between them. The length of the CDR3 is 16 residues. The CDR3 sequence is CASSPPGQANTGELFF. The CDR3 DNA reads as TGTGCCAGCTCACCACCGGGGCAGGCGAACACCGGGGAGCTGTTTTTT.

V and J are TRBV4-1 and TRBJ2-3; D might be TRBD1 (5 bases). This CDR3 is built from 15 residues. CDR1 is MGHRA, CDR2 YSYEKL, per germline. V lost 1 base to trimming and J lost 2 bases, with 10 bases between them. CDR3 nucleotide sequence: TGCGCCAGCAGCCAAGTAGACAGAGCCACAGATACGCAGTATTTT. It codes for CASSQVDRATDTQYF.

This clone occurred a few times. The genes are TRBV28 and TRBJ2-6; D is possibly TRBD1 (5 bases). The CDR3 has 16 amino acids. Trimming cost V 4 bases and J 1 base, with 11 bases left between them. In germline, CDR1 is MDHEN, CDR2 SYDVKM. Here the CDR3 DNA reads TGTGCCAGCAGTTCACAGGTTGCATCTGGGGCCAACGTCCTGACTTTC. Protein sequence: CASSSQVASGANVLTF.

The chain couples TRBV5-1 to TRBJ1-2; TRBD1 agrees at 8 bases. The junction had 2 bases not matched to a gene; V was cut back by 0 bases and J by 7 bases. Germline values: CDR1 SGHRS, CDR2 YFSETQ. The CDR3 spans 13 residues. The CDR3 region has the DNA TGCGCCAGCAGCTTGGTCGGACAGGGTGGCTACACCTTC. Translated: CASSLVGQGGYTF.

The J gene is TRBJ2-7, the V gene TRBV28; D call uncertain. Deletions cut 3 bases from V and 3 bases from J, with 6 bases between. Germline CDR1 and CDR2: MDHEN and SYDVKM. The CDR3 runs 12 residues. DNA for the CDR3: TGTGCCAGCAGTTTTCAGATCTACGAGCAGTACTTC. This gives the protein CASSFQIYEQYF.

The chain recombines TRBV7-8 with TRBJ2-6; 8 bases map to TRBD1. With 10 bases clipped from V and 0 bases from J, the junction kept 14 bases outside the gene matches. Germline CDR1 reads SGHVS; CDR2 reads FQNEAQ. The CDR3 consists of 18 residues. CDR3 protein: CATDRTGQVLSGANVLTF. Here the CDR3 DNA reads TGTGCCACAGATAGAACGGGACAGGTCCTCTCTGGGGCCAACGTCCTGACTTTC.

This rearrangement joins TRBV29-1 to TRBJ1-2, with 9 bases matching TRBD1. Trimming at V came to 6 bases and at J to 13 bases, leaving 9 bases not matched to a gene. The CDR3 covers 11 residues. Germline V gives CDR1 SQVTM, CDR2 ANQGSEA. The CDR3 DNA reads as TGCAGCGTCGCCGGGACAGGGTTTTTCACCTTC. Encoded protein: CSVAGTGFFTF. The entire variable domain, with the rest obtained from reference TRBV29-1 and TRBJ1-2, is as follows: SAVISQKPSRDICQRGTSLTIQCQVDSQVTMMFWYRQQPGQSLTLIATANQGSEATYESGFVIDKFPISRPNLTFSTLTVSNMSPEDSSIYLCSVAGTGFFTFGSGTRLTVV.

V usage is TRBV28 and J usage is TRBJ2-7; 8 positions match TRBD2. The CDR3 runs 14 residues. The V gene's germline CDR1 is MDHEN and CDR2 SYDVKM. V was clipped by 6 bases and J by 3 bases; unmatched bases: 7. CDR3 in amino acids: CASRTGGTVYEQYF. The CDR3 DNA reads as TGTGCCAGCAGAACGGGGGGGACCGTCTACGAGCAGTACTTC. Together with reference TRBV28 and TRBJ2-7, the CDR3 gives the full variable domain: DVKVTQSSRYLVKRTGEKVFLECVQDMDHENMFWYRQDPGLGLRLIYFSYDVKMKEKGDIPEGYSVSREKKERFSLILESASTNQTSMYLCASRTGGTVYEQYFGPGTRLTVT.

This clone was seen just once. The V and J genes are TRBV6-5 and TRBJ2-5; D is unresolved. The germline V gene encodes CDR1 MNHEY and CDR2 SVGAGI. V was shortened by 2 bases and J by 5 bases, with 9 bases between the two germline ends. This CDR3 is 13 amino acids long. CDR3: CASSYTGVETQYF. The DNA of the CDR3 is TGTGCCAGCAGTTACACGGGTGTGGAGACCCAGTACTTC.

This clone came up once. This rearrangement joins TRBV5-1 to TRBJ2-3; D remains ambiguous. The germline gives CDR1 SGHRS, CDR2 YFSETQ. The V end lost 0 bases, the J end lost 2 bases, and 19 bases lay between the germline ends. The CDR3 runs to 18 residues. CDR3 region: CASSLDGRGAPVTDTQYF. In DNA form, the CDR3 reads TGCGCCAGCAGCTTGGACGGACGCGGAGCCCCAGTCACAGATACGCAGTATTTT.